This TCR beta chain appears in the sequencing data of a study of blood T cell repertoires in COVID-19. The overall study: From the United States, Italy and Spain came samples of acute and convalescent COVID-19. PBMCs, B-cell-depleted T cells, or T cells were the source of the cDNA or gDNA that made up the material.

The CDR3 has 13 residues. V lost 5 bases and J lost 8, with 13 bases in between. Looked up from germline, CDR1 is SGHTA and CDR2 is FQGTGA. In the source study's methods: Amplification with reference gene primers provided the estimates of nucleated cell counts. The data were produced by immunoSEQ multiplex PCR, yet TCRdb's version contains in-frame clones alone and is incomplete. V and J calls and clone size follow that table, whereas D and trimming were derived from the DNA. This table holds fewer than 200,000 clones, roughly 87% found once. The origin of this receptor is a woman in her 50s with acute or convalescent COVID-19. The sequencing input was peripheral blood. The rearrangement joins TRBV7-3 to TRBJ1-3, with a tentative D call TRBD1 (6 bases). CDR3 sequence: CASSLYSGDTIYF. The CDR3 DNA sequence: TGTGCCAGCAGCCTTTACTCAGGGGACACCATATATTTT.